These 21 T cell receptor beta chains were all obtained from the same sample, sequenced in a study of T cells after posttransplantation cyclophosphamide. Profiling relied on immunoSEQ multiplex PCR, and the TCRdb table lists in-frame clones only, not all of them. The sample includes 30,000 or so clones, none of them occurring once. What was sequenced was PBMCs. The receptors stem from an older woman in good health, CMV-negative, and a related stem cell transplant donor.

This clone was seen at least ten times. V gene TRBV28 combines with J gene TRBJ1-4, with TRBD1 matching 9 bases. Trimming at V came to 4 bases and at J to 7 bases, leaving 10 bases not matched to a gene. From germline, CDR1 is MDHEN and CDR2 SYDVKM. The CDR3 spans 16 residues. In DNA, the CDR3 is TGTGCCAGCAGTTCATTTACAGGGGGCTATAGTGAAAAACTGTTTTTT. Translation gives CASSSFTGGYSEKLFF.

This clone was counted ten times or more. The rearrangement joins TRBV6-5 to TRBJ2-7, with a possible D match to TRBD1 (5 bases). CDR1 is MNHEY and CDR2 is SVGAGI in the germline V gene. V lost 2 bases, J lost 3 bases, and 11 bases lay in between. This CDR3 has 14 residues. CDR3 DNA: TGTGCCAGCAGTTACAGCCCAAGGGGCTACGAGCAGTACTTC. The encoded protein is CASSYSPRGYEQYF.

The chain combines TRBV24-1 with TRBJ2-1, with 8 bases fitting TRBD2. CDR1 and CDR2 (germline): KGHDR, SFDVKD. V was clipped by 7 bases and J by 5 bases; unmatched bases: 6. The CDR3 loop spans 14 amino acids. CDR3 nucleotide sequence: TGTGCCACCAGCCAACTAGCGGACAACAATGAGCAGTTCTTC. It specifies CATSQLADNNEQFF.

In this sample, this clone turned up many times. J is TRBJ2-1 and V is TRBV15; possibly TRBD2 for D (5 bases). The CDR3 consists of 14 residues. Germline CDR1 and CDR2: LNHNV and YYDKDF (reference sequence). Trimming pared 1 base from V and 4 bases from J, leaving 8 bases between. CDR3 nucleotides: TGTGCCACCAGCAGAGGCGGGTTATACAATGAGCAGTTCTTC. Translation gives CATSRGGLYNEQFF.

At least ten counts were recorded for this clone. The chain joins TRBV6-5 to TRBJ2-2; no clear D. The germline V and J ends were trimmed by 7 bases and 0 bases, with 12 bases remaining between them. Germline lookup yields CDR1 MNHEY and CDR2 SVGAGI. This CDR3 region has 15 residues. CDR3 DNA: TGTGCCAGCACCCGCGCCAACTCGAACACCGGGGAGCTGTTTTTT. This sequence encodes CASTRANSNTGELFF.

The chain has TRBV6-6 and TRBJ1-5; 8 nucleotides line up with TRBD1. This CDR3 spans 14 amino acids. Germline loops: CDR1 MNHNY, CDR2 SVGAGI (reference sequence). V gave up 7 bases and J gave up 2 bases; unmatched junction bases: 4. CDR3 residues: CASTDRGGNQPQHF. Here the CDR3 DNA reads TGTGCCAGCACCGACAGGGGAGGCAATCAGCCCCAGCATTTT.

This clone was counted ten times or more. The chain combines TRBV27 with TRBJ2-7; a possible D gene is TRBD2 (6 bases). This CDR3 has 14 residues. V gave up 7 bases and J gave up 0 bases, with 13 bases separating them. Germline loops: CDR1 MNHEY, CDR2 SMNVEV (reference sequence). CDR3 region: CASKLASSSYEQYF. CDR3 DNA: TGTGCCAGCAAGCTAGCGTCGAGCTCCTACGAGCAGTACTTC.

This clone was observed many times. The chain links TRBV7-3 to TRBJ2-7, with 8 bases identical to TRBD1. The CDR3 sequence is 15 residues long. Germline V gives CDR1 SGHTA, CDR2 FQGTGA. Trimming cost V 5 bases and J 4 bases; bases outside gene matches: 10. The CDR3 coding sequence is TGTGCCAGCAGCCCGACAGGGGCGCGGGGTTACGAGCAGTACTTC. Encoded protein: CASSPTGARGYEQYF.

This clone has a count of ten or more. CDR3 in DNA: TGCGCCAGCAGCCGTCCTGGCGGGAGTGGGGCTTTCTTT. Protein sequence: CASSRPGGSGAFF. The rearrangement joins TRBV4-1 to TRBJ1-1; D uncertain. The CDR3 totals 13 residues. CDR1 is MGHRA and CDR2 is YSYEKL in the germline V gene. The V end lost 4 bases, the J end lost 11 bases, and 17 bases lay between the germline ends.

This clone was found many times. This rearrangement joins TRBV28 to TRBJ1-3; D is unclear. Germline-derived CDR1 and CDR2 are MDHEN and SYDVKM. The CDR3 length is 15 residues. V was cut by 1 base and J by 6 bases, with 13 bases left in between. The chain's CDR3 is CASSLSDQAINTIYF. In nucleotides, the CDR3 is TGTGCCAGCAGTTTATCCGACCAGGCGATAAACACCATATATTTT. Complete variable domain (other parts from reference TRBV28 and TRBJ1-3): DVKVTQSSRYLVKRTGEKVFLECVQDMDHENMFWYRQDPGLGLRLIYFSYDVKMKEKGDIPEGYSVSREKKERFSLILESASTNQTSMYLCASSLSDQAINTIYFGEGSWLTVV.

The rearrangement joins TRBV6-1 to TRBJ2-2; 10 nucleotides line up with TRBD2. The germline V gene encodes CDR1 MNHNS and CDR2 SASEGT. V dropped 3 bases and J dropped 4; count of bases not matched to a gene: 5. There are 16 residues in the CDR3. For the CDR3, the DNA is TGTGCCAGCAGTGATCGGCTAGCGGGGGTCACCGGGGAGCTGTTTTTT. Its protein product is CASSDRLAGVTGELFF.

The V gene is TRBV9, the J gene TRBJ2-1; 11 nucleotides agree with TRBD2. CDR1 SGDLS and CDR2 YYNGEE come from the germline V gene. V lost 4 bases and J lost 7; bases outside the gene matches: 7. This CDR3 has 15 residues. CDR3 sequence (DNA): TGTGCCAGCAGCATCATAGCGGGGGGGCGGAATGAGCAGTTCTTC. Encoded protein: CASSIIAGGRNEQFF.

This clone was seen at least ten times. The chain joins TRBV2 to TRBJ1-2; a possible D gene is TRBD1 (6 bases). CDR3 size: 12 residues. CDR1 and CDR2 (germline): SNHLY, FYNNEI. V shed 4 bases and J shed 4 bases, with 7 bases lying between them. The CDR3 DNA reads as TGTGCCAGCAGTGTACAGGGCTATGGCTACACCTTC. Amino acids: CASSVQGYGYTF. The entire variable domain, with the rest obtained from reference TRBV2 and TRBJ1-2, is as follows: EPEVTQTPSHQVTQMGQEVILRCVPISNHLYFYWYRQILGQKVEFLVSFYNNEISEKSEIFDDQFSVERPDGSNFTLKIRSTKLEDSAMYFCASSVQGYGYTFGSGTRLTVV.

This clone is medium-sized by share. J is TRBJ1-4 and V is TRBV10-3; no definite D call. CDR1 ENHRY and CDR2 SYGVKD come from the germline V gene. The CDR3 extends over 13 amino acids. The V end was cut by 4 bases, the J end by 4 bases, with 7 bases between. CDR3 in DNA: TGTGCCATCAGTGTTGTCAATAATGAAAAACTGTTTTTT. It specifies CAISVVNNEKLFF.

The sample holds many counts of this clone. The gene calls are TRBV15 and TRBJ2-4; perhaps D is TRBD1 or TRBD2 (5 bases each). The CDR3 runs to 16 residues. CDR1 is LNHNV, CDR2 YYDKDF, per germline (reference sequence). Between the trimmed V and J ends, which lost 1 base and 6 bases, there was a span of 16 bases. The CDR3 nucleotides are TGTGCCACCAGCAGAGTTGAAACAGGAGGAAGAAACATTCAGTACTTC. It is translated as CATSRVETGGRNIQYF. The whole variable domain, remainder taken from reference TRBV15 and TRBJ2-4, is DAMVIQNPRYQVTQFGKPVTLSCSQTLNHNVMYWYQQKSSQAPKLLFHYYDKDFNNEADTPDNFQSRRPNTSFCFLDIRSPGLGDTAMYLCATSRVETGGRNIQYFGAGTRLSVL.

This clone showed up many times. The rearrangement uses TRBV5-6 and TRBJ2-7; 9 bases line up with TRBD2. After removal of 0 bases from V and 6 bases from J, the junction contained 7 bases not matched to a gene. The CDR3 length is 15 residues. Germline assignment: CDR1 SGHDT and CDR2 YYEEEE. The CDR3 coding sequence is TGTGCCAGCAGCTTGGCTGGGACTAGCCATGGCGAGCAGTACTTC. It encodes CASSLAGTSHGEQYF.

This clone has more than one count but fewer than ten. The chain uses TRBV7-2 and TRBJ2-7; D is unclear. From germline, CDR1 is SGHTA and CDR2 FQGNSA. Trimming stripped 4 bases from V and 0 bases from J, with 7 bases between. The CDR3 has 13 amino acids. This CDR3 reads CASSSSFSYEQYF. CDR3 bases: TGTGCCAGCAGCTCCTCCTTCTCCTACGAGCAGTACTTC.

Only a few counts were recorded for this clone. The V gene is TRBV5-1, the J gene TRBJ1-1, with D possibly TRBD1 on 5 matching bases. The ends were cut back, 2 bases at V and 9 bases at J, with 17 bases in the middle. This CDR3 is 14 amino acids long. Looked up from germline, CDR1 is SGHRS and CDR2 is YFSETQ. The CDR3 is CASSFIGQGDQAFF. The CDR3 DNA follows: TGCGCCAGCAGCTTCATCGGGCAGGGCGACCAAGCTTTCTTT.

Ten or more counts support this clone. The chain combines TRBV5-1 with TRBJ1-6; TRBD1 agrees at 10 bases. The CDR3 runs 15 residues. The V gene's germline CDR1 is SGHRS and CDR2 YFSETQ. J was trimmed by 10 bases and V by 4 bases; bases with no gene match: 8. The CDR3 loop reads CASSPGTGVRSPLHF. CDR3 nucleotide sequence: TGCGCCAGCAGCCCCGGGACAGGGGTACGGTCACCCCTCCACTTT.

This clone was picked up many times. J is TRBJ2-1 and V is TRBV18; TRBD1 is a possible D gene (5 bases). The CDR3 runs 15 residues. The V end lost 0 bases, the J end lost 2 bases, and 8 bases lay between the germline ends. CDR1 and CDR2 (germline): KGHSH, LQKENI. The chain's CDR3 is CASSPPQTAYNEQFF. The DNA for the CDR3 is TGTGCCAGCTCACCACCGCAGACAGCCTACAATGAGCAGTTCTTC.

This clone was detected a few times. This rearrangement joins TRBV7-2 to TRBJ1-6; TRBD1 matches at 8 bases. Losses at the gene ends were 5 bases for V and 3 bases for J; bases not matched to a gene: 0. The CDR3 runs 14 residues. The germline gives CDR1 SGHTA, CDR2 FQGNSA. The CDR3 reads CASSTGGYNSPLHF. The CDR3 DNA is TGTGCCAGCAGCACAGGGGGCTATAATTCACCCCTCCACTTT.